This T cell receptor (beta chain) appears in the sequencing data of a study of CD8+ T cells in alopecia areata. General study findings and limits: Sequencing of scalp samples also captures resident alphabeta T cells of normal skin.

Comments on this clone: The target antigen is unknown.

V was shortened by 0 bases and J by 4 bases, with 4 bases between the two germline ends. The CDR3 loop spans 13 amino acids. Germline V lookup: CDR1 SGHAT, CDR2 FQNNGV. The sequencing template was cDNA reverse transcribed from extracted RNA. The assay was immunoSEQ multiplex PCR, and TCRdb's table has in-frame clones only and misses some. Among 170,000 or so clones listed, 55% to 75% were seen once. The treatment is: oral pan-JAK inhibitor, 5-10 mg twice daily. From alopecia areata patients, lesional scalp punch biopsies and peripheral blood were collected. The genes are TRBV11-2 and TRBJ1-5; no firm D call. The source is a human donor with alopecia areata. The sequencing used CD4+ T cells sorted from blood, collected at week 4, from a patient treated with tofacitinib. The CDR3 DNA reads as TGTGCCAGCAGCTTAGAAATTAATCAGCCCCAGCATTTT. It specifies CASSLEINQPQHF.